This is a list of T cell receptor beta chains from one sample in a study of blood T cells in healthy people across ages. TCRdb reanalysed the 5' RACE reads using MiXCR and keeps one entry per CDR3 protein. This table has roughly 640,000 distinct CDR3 sequences, less than 35% appearing once. The sample consisted of blood. Receptor source: a woman of 80 years or more in good health. CDR3s include the opening cysteine and the closing phenylalanine or tryptophan. The D gene is left open where the match is weak. Only some rows state a clone size, as once, few, many or a class for expanded clones.

V	D	size	J	DNA	CDR3
TRBV7-7	TRBD1	many	TRBJ2-5	TGTGCCAGCAGCCCAGACAGGGTTCAGGCCGAGACCCAGTACTTC	CASSPDRVQAETQYF
TRBV5-1	TRBD2	NA	TRBJ2-7	TGCGCCAGCAGCTATCGGACTAGCGGGGGGGCGCGGCAGTACTTC	CASSYRTSGGARQYF
TRBV15	NA	many	TRBJ2-7	TGTGCCACCAGCAGAGTCCAGGGGGGTGACGAGCAGTACTTC	CATSRVQGGDEQYF
TRBV24-1	NA	NA	TRBJ2-6	TGTGCCACCAGTGAAGGAGACAACTCTGGGGCCAACGTCCTGACTTTC	CATSEGDNSGANVLTF
TRBV25-1	NA	few	TRBJ1-5	TGTGCCAGCAGTGAAAGTGGCGTCAATCAGCCCCAGCATTTT	CASSESGVNQPQHF
TRBV12-5	NA	few	TRBJ1-2	TGTGCTAGTGGTTTGCCCCGGGACACCTATGGCTACACCTTC	CASGLPRDTYGYTF
TRBV7-9	NA	many	TRBJ1-5	TGTGCCAGCAGCCCCACCGGGGGGTACAATCAGCCCCAGCATTTT	CASSPTGGYNQPQHF
TRBV7-2	NA	NA	TRBJ2-7	TGTGCCAGCAGCTTGAGGTTTTATGGGAACTACGAGCAGTACTTC	CASSLRFYGNYEQYF
TRBV6-6	TRBD1	many	TRBJ1-2	TGTGCCAGCAGAGGCCTCGGACAGGGGGAATGGTATGGCTACACCTTC	CASRGLGQGEWYGYTF
TRBV19	NA	NA	TRBJ2-3	TGTGCCAGTAGTATGACGGGGGCGCGAAATACGCAGTATTTT	CASSMTGARNTQYF
TRBV20-1	TRBD1	NA	TRBJ2-6	TGCGGTGCTAGAGTCAGCGGACAGGGATTCTCTGGGGCCAACGTCCTGACTTTC	CGARVSGQGFSGANVLTF
TRBV6-1	NA	NA	TRBJ1-1	TGTGCCAGCAGTGAACCCGGGGGGAACACTGAAGCTTTCTTT	CASSEPGGNTEAFF
TRBV20-1	NA	many	TRBJ1-5	TGCAGTTCTTCAGTAAGGGGGAATCAGCCCCAGCATTTT	CSSSVRGNQPQHF
TRBV7-2	NA	many	TRBJ1-2	TGTGCCAGCAGGCCGGGGGGGAGTAACTATGGCTACACCTTC	CASRPGGSNYGYTF
TRBV18	NA	NA	TRBJ1-6	TGTGCCAGTTGCTTTCGGGGCAGCGATAGCTCCTATAATTCACCCCTCCACTTT	CASCFRGSDSSYNSPLHF
TRBV5-1	TRBD2	many	TRBJ2-5	TGCGCCAGCCAGCCGGACAGCGGGGGCTCAGAGACCCAGTACTTC	CASQPDSGGSETQYF
TRBV7-9	NA	many	TRBJ2-7	TGTGCCAGCAGCCTGGGACTTTCGGCCTTGGAGCAGTACTTC	CASSLGLSALEQYF
TRBV7-9	NA	NA	TRBJ2-1	TGTGCCAGCAACCCGGGTATTGAGCAGTTCTTC	CASNPGIEQFF
TRBV20-1	NA	NA	TRBJ1-1	TGCAGTGCTAGAGAAAAGGGAGTTGGGACTGAAGCTTTCTTT	CSAREKGVGTEAFF
TRBV28	TRBD1	NA	TRBJ1-4	TGTGCCAGCAGTTTAGGGGGGACAGGCCTTGAAAAACTGTTTTTT	CASSLGGTGLEKLFF
TRBV7-8	NA	NA	TRBJ1-2	TGTGCCAGCAGCTTAGAAACACGACACTATGGCTACACCTTC	CASSLETRHYGYTF
TRBV7-9	NA	many	TRBJ1-1	TGTGCCAGCAGGGAGGGGGGTGCGGAGACTGAAGCTTTCTTT	CASREGGAETEAFF
TRBV6-1	NA	NA	TRBJ1-4	TGTGCCAGCAGACCGGGGACAACTAATGAAAAACTGTTTTTT	CASRPGTTNEKLFF
TRBV5-5	NA	few	TRBJ1-1	TGTGCCAGCAGCCTAGATGGGGGGCGACGCACTGAAGCTTTCTTT	CASSLDGGRRTEAFF
TRBV4-2	NA	NA	TRBJ2-2	TGTGCCAGCAGCCAAGTAACAGGGTCGCGCACCGGGGAGCTGTTTTTT	CASSQVTGSRTGELFF
TRBV3-1	TRBD1	NA	TRBJ1-3	TGTGCCAGCAAGGGACAGGGGGAAAACACCATATATTTT	CASKGQGENTIYF
TRBV7-6	NA	NA	TRBJ1-1	TGTGCCAGCAGCCTAACCGGGACCTTTACAATGGACACTGAAGCTTTCTTT	CASSLTGTFTMDTEAFF
TRBV2	NA	few	TRBJ1-2	TGTGCCAGCAGTGGCGAGGGGAGCAACTATGGCTACACCTTC	CASSGEGSNYGYTF
TRBV10-3	NA	NA	TRBJ2-5	TGTGCCATCAAGGGGGATCAAGAGACCCAGTACTTC	CAIKGDQETQYF
TRBV6-6	NA	many	TRBJ2-4	TGTGCCAGCAGTTACTCGAACGCCAAAAACATTCAGTACTTC	CASSYSNAKNIQYF
TRBV7-2	NA	NA	TRBJ1-1	TGTGCCAGCAGCCTTACACAACAGGGAAACGCTGAAGCTTTCTTT	CASSLTQQGNAEAFF
TRBV6-2/TRBV6-3	NA	NA	TRBJ2-1	TGTGCCAGCAGTTTCATCTCTAGAGGGGGGAGGGACAATGAGCAGTTCTTC	CASSFISRGGRDNEQFF
TRBV4-1	NA	many	TRBJ2-3	TGCGCCAGCAGCCACCCCGTGAGCGATACGCAGTATTTT	CASSHPVSDTQYF
TRBV20-1	NA	many	TRBJ2-7	TGCAGTGCCGAGTATGCCGGAAATTCTTACGAGCAGTACTTC	CSAEYAGNSYEQYF
TRBV7-2	NA	many	TRBJ1-1	TGTGCCAGCAGCCTGGGCCCGGAGGGAAACACTGAAGCTTTCTTT	CASSLGPEGNTEAFF
TRBV3-1	NA	few	TRBJ1-6	TGTGCCAGCAGCCAAAGGGAGTCTAATTCACCCCTCCACTTT	CASSQRESNSPLHF
TRBV3-1	NA	few	TRBJ2-2	TGTGCCAGCAGCCCCGGAGGTACGGGGAGGACCGGGGAGCTGTTTTTT	CASSPGGTGRTGELFF
TRBV3-1	NA	NA	TRBJ2-2	TGTGCCAGCAGCCAAGGGAACACCGGGGAGCTGTTTTTT	CASSQGNTGELFF
TRBV5-6	NA	few	TRBJ2-7	TGTGCCAGCAGCTTGCGGAGTAGAGACTACGAGCAGTACTTC	CASSLRSRDYEQYF
TRBV5-1	NA	few	TRBJ1-1	TGCGCCAGCAGCCTAAATACAGGTGGGGCTGAAGCTTTCTTT	CASSLNTGGAEAFF
TRBV20-1	TRBD2	once	TRBJ2-5	TGCAGTGCTAGAGGGACTGGCGGGGGGCTTACGTACTTC	CSARGTGGGLTYF
TRBV28	TRBD2	NA	TRBJ2-1	TGTGCCAGCAGTTTCGGGGGTAGCGGGAAAGAGGGTGAGCAGTTCTTC	CASSFGGSGKEGEQFF
TRBV10-3	TRBD1	many	TRBJ2-5	TGTGCCATCAGCCAAACTGGACAGGGCGTAGGGGAGACCCAGTACTTC	CAISQTGQGVGETQYF
TRBV12-3/TRBV12-4	TRBD2	many	TRBJ2-3	TGTGCCAGCAGTTTACTAGCGGAGTCAGATACGCAGTATTTT	CASSLLAESDTQYF
TRBV30	NA	many	TRBJ2-3	TGTGCCTGGAGTCTTTCCGGAGATACGCAGTATTTT	CAWSLSGDTQYF
TRBV20-1	NA	many	TRBJ2-7	TGCAGTGCTAGGTGGGAGACCCGGGAGCAGTACTTC	CSARWETREQYF